Detailed here is one TCR beta chain. It lacks a known antigen. No qualities accompany the bases; no much larger clone lies one base away. Enrolling through a virtual design, the prospective study's participants ranged in age from roughly 18 to 90 years and lived across about two dozen United States geographic areas. In the prospective study, participants were assigned to cohorts based on the clinical history participants reported in a screening survey and a study questionnaire. Each participant in the prospective study had whole blood, serum and a nasopharyngeal or oropharyngeal swab collected by mobile phlebotomists. Over an approximately 2-month period, participants in the prospective study had the option of providing additional blood draws and questionnaires. Before DNA extraction, prospective study blood samples were shipped either frozen or at room temperature. This entry is derived from a study of blood T cell repertoires in COVID-19 (dated by TCRdb to about 2020). For context, the study as a whole: Samples covering the acute and convalescent phases of COVID-19 were provided by collaborators in the United States, Italy and Spain. The material from the prospective study consisted of cDNA or gDNA derived from T cells, B-cell-depleted T cells, or PBMCs. Subjects who had been exposed to COVID-19, were actively infected with it, or had recovered from it provided the deeply sampled blood TCRbeta repertoires that made up the dataset. The repertoires were made available in a free public database intended to serve as a resource for research on the immune response to SARS-CoV-2. The samples were drawn from two sources: the first 160 participants of the ongoing ImmuneRACE study, and 1,200 or so subjects contributed by 6 global collaborators. Sample metadata almost always included a de-identified subject ID, COVID-19 status, age in years and sex. HLA class I and class II types, where available, came from metadata supplied by the sample provider rather than from assay-based typing. On the study overall, not on this receptor specifically: Clinical and demographic metadata were provided uncurated, with the amount varying by source and participant.

TCRbeta CDR3 regions were amplified from genomic DNA by means of the immunoSEQ Assay, a bias-controlled multiplex PCR. In the original analysis: Within the assay, amplification of reference gene primers was used to estimate how many nucleated cells each sample contained. To quantify the absolute abundance of each unique TCRbeta CDR3 rearrangement, sequence reads were collapsed and filtered. For each sample, productive Simpson clonality was calculated as the square root of Simpson's diversity index over productive rearrangements. TCRdb limited this immuneACCESS table to in-frame rearrangements with V and J called. A share of clones is missing; checked studies link under half to unresolved V genes, and the rest is unexplained. That table gives V, J and clone size, and the DNA gave D and trimming. This sample has about 180,000 clones in its table, and more than 85% of those were observed once. The ten largest clones capture 1.2% of the sample.

CDR1 and CDR2 were assigned from the germline V gene as KGHSH and LQKENI. The CDR3 holds 15 amino acids from the cysteine to the phenylalanine. Only the CDR3 part of the read is kept: 45 bases, read in frame from the first base. Clipping removes 3 bases from V and 3 bases from J, with 1 as the unmatched junction base count. Sequenced material: PBMCs or T cells enriched from blood (not recorded which). The chain employs TRBV18 and TRBJ2-6, with 8 central nucleotides matching TRBD1. The receptor was derived from a human donor with acute COVID-19. The donor label of this sample is uncertain. The nucleotide sequence reads as follows: TGTGCCAGCTCACCGACAGGGGATGGGGCCAACGTCCTGACTTTC. The encoded protein is CASSPTGDGANVLTF.